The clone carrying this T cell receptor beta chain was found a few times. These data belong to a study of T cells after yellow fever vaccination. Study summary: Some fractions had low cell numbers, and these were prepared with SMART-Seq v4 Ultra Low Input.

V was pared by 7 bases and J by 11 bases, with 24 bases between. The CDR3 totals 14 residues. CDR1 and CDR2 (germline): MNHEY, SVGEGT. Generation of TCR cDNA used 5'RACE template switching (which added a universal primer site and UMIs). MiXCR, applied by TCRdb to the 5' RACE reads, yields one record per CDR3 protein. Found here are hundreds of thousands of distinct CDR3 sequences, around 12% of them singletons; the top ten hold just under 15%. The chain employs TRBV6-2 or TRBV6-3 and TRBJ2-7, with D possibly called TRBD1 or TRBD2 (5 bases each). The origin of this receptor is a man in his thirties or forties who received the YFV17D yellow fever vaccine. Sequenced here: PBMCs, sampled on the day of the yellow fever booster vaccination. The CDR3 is CASNRGTILGDEYF. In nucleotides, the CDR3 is TGTGCCAGCAATCGAGGAACGATTCTGGGGGACGAGTACTTC.